What follows are 16 T cell receptor beta chains derived from one specimen sequenced in a study of blood T cell repertoires in COVID-19. The protocol was immunoSEQ multiplex PCR, while the TCRdb copy is restricted to in-frame clones and leaves out a portion. The sample holds 270,000 or so clones; 82% are singletons and the top ten take roughly 3.1%. Specimen: peripheral blood. The receptor set was obtained from a woman aged 18-30 years with acute or convalescent COVID-19.

CDR3: CAWSRRDNQPQHF. In DNA, the CDR3 is TGTGCCTGGTCTCGCAGGGACAATCAGCCCCAGCATTTT. V gene TRBV30 combines with J gene TRBJ1-5, with D maybe TRBD1 (5 bases). V shed 5 bases and J shed 3 bases, with 11 bases lying between them. The CDR3 loop spans 13 amino acids. Germline values: CDR1 GTSNPN, CDR2 SVGIG (reference sequence).

The V gene is TRBV11-2, the J gene TRBJ2-7, with a tentative D call TRBD2 (6 bases). Germline-derived CDR1 and CDR2 are SGHAT and FQNNGV. CDR3 size: 15 residues. V dropped 2 bases and J dropped 3 bases, with 14 bases sitting between them. In DNA form, the CDR3 reads TGTGCCAGCAGCTTAAACCCGGGACTCTACTACGAGCAGTACTTC. It specifies CASSLNPGLYYEQYF.

This sequence joins TRBV10-3 and TRBJ2-7; possibly TRBD1 for D (5 bases). Trimming pared 11 bases from V and 4 bases from J, leaving 15 bases between. This CDR3 spans 12 amino acids. Germline V gene sequence: CDR1 ENHRY, CDR2 SYGVKD. The chain's CDR3 is CAAEDKQYEQYF. The CDR3 region has the DNA TGTGCCGCTGAGGACAAGCAATACGAGCAGTACTTC.

V and J are TRBV7-9 and TRBJ1-4; D not resolved. CDR3 length: 15 residues. Trimming pared 1 base from V and 8 bases from J, leaving 14 bases between. Germline V CDR1 and CDR2: SEHNR, FQNEAQ (reference sequence). Here the CDR3 reads CASSLGLSLGEKLFF. For the CDR3, the DNA is TGTGCCAGCAGCTTAGGACTCAGTCTCGGGGAAAAACTGTTTTTT.

The rearrangement joins TRBV28 to TRBJ2-3; 9 nucleotides line up with TRBD2. CDR1 and CDR2 (germline): MDHEN, SYDVKM. Trimming took 3 bases from V and 7 from J; bases not matched to a gene: 14. This CDR3 contains 17 residues. CDR3 sequence (DNA): TGTGCCAGCAGTTTCCCCACGGGACTAGCCTTAGGCCATACGCAGTATTTT. The encoded protein is CASSFPTGLALGHTQYF.

This CDR3 is CASSLTGGTSSSYEQYF. In DNA, the CDR3 is TGCGCCAGCAGCTTGACCGGGGGGACGTCCAGCTCCTACGAGCAGTACTTC. This rearrangement joins TRBV5-1 to TRBJ2-7; 7 nucleotides align to TRBD2. Germline values: CDR1 SGHRS, CDR2 YFSETQ. The V gene end was trimmed by 1 base and the J gene end by 0 bases; junction bases not matched to a gene: 10. The length of the CDR3 is 17 residues. The full variable domain, rest sourced from reference TRBV5-1 and TRBJ2-7, is KAGVTQTPRYLIKTRGQQVTLSCSPISGHRSVSWYQQTPGQGLQFLFEYFSETQRNKGNFPGRFSGRQFSNSRSEMNVSTLELGDSALYLCASSLTGGTSSSYEQYFGPGTRLTVT.

The rearrangement links TRBV5-1 to TRBJ2-1; TRBD2 aligns across 8 bases. The CDR3 length is 16 residues. The junction had 6 bases not matched to a gene; V was cut back by 4 bases and J by 0 bases. Germline V gene lookup returns CDR1 SGHRS and CDR2 YFSETQ. CDR3 amino acids: CASSQGLVSSYNEQFF. The CDR3 DNA is TGCGCCAGCAGCCAGGGACTAGTGAGCTCCTACAATGAGCAGTTCTTC.

V usage is TRBV6-5 and J usage is TRBJ1-2; a possible D gene is TRBD1 (5 bases). The CDR3 sequence is 14 residues long. V lost 5 bases to trimming and J lost 5 bases, with 15 bases between them. CDR1 and CDR2 from the germline V gene are MNHEY and SVGAGI. Here the CDR3 reads CASSTLGGGYGYTF. The CDR3 region has the DNA TGTGCCAGCAGTACCCTTGGGGGAGGTTATGGCTACACCTTC.

The J gene is TRBJ2-5, the V gene TRBV3-1 (or the pseudogene TRBV3-2), with 11 bases that match TRBD2. The CDR3 sequence is 18 residues long. CDR1 and CDR2 (germline): LGHDT, YNNKEL (reference sequence). After removal of 1 base from V and 0 bases from J, the junction contained 7 bases not matched to a gene. CDR3 loop: CASSQVSGTSGNQETQYF. In DNA form, the CDR3 reads TGTGCCAGCAGCCAAGTATCTGGGACTAGCGGTAACCAAGAGACCCAGTACTTC.

The gene calls are TRBV30 and TRBJ2-1; 11 bases are a match to TRBD2. The CDR3 extends over 15 amino acids. Per germline, CDR1 GTSNPN and CDR2 SVGIG (reference sequence). Trimming took 5 bases from V and 7 from J; bases not matched to a gene: 10. CDR3 protein: CAWLILAGAWNEQFF. CDR3 DNA: TGTGCCTGGCTAATACTAGCGGGAGCGTGGAATGAGCAGTTCTTC.

The chain is built from TRBV5-4 and TRBJ2-1, with a possible D match to TRBD1 (5 bases). Per the germline V gene, CDR1 is SGHNT and CDR2 is YYREEE (reference sequence). Deletions cut 0 bases from V and 5 bases from J, with 12 bases between. The length of the CDR3 is 15 residues. CDR3 protein: CASSLEADRDNEQFF. The CDR3, as DNA: TGTGCCAGCAGCTTGGAGGCCGACAGAGACAATGAGCAGTTCTTC. Combining the CDR3 with reference TRBV5-4 and TRBJ2-1 gives the whole variable domain ETGVTQSPTHLIKTRGQQVTLRCSSQSGHNTVSWYQQALGQGPQFIFQYYREEENGRGNFPPRFSGLQFPNYSSELNVNALELDDSALYLCASSLEADRDNEQFFGPGTRLTVL.

This chain links TRBV7-6 with TRBJ1-5; D gene unclear. CDR3 length equals 16 residues. Germline CDR1 is SGHVS and CDR2 is FNYEAQ. Trimming removed 2 bases from V and 2 bases from J, with 13 bases in between. CDR3 sequence (DNA): TGTGCCAGCAGCTTAACCCCTTATGCGGGCAATCAGCCCCAGCATTTT. Residues: CASSLTPYAGNQPQHF.

The chain recombines TRBV6-1 with TRBJ1-5; D is possibly TRBD1 (6 bases). V lost 1 base, J lost 4 bases, and 11 bases lay in between. CDR1 MNHNS and CDR2 SASEGT come from the germline V gene. CDR3 length: 15 amino acids. The CDR3 nucleotides are TGTGCCAGCAGTGAAGGGGAGGGGGGGAATCAGCCCCAGCATTTT. Amino acids: CASSEGEGGNQPQHF.

This chain uses TRBV27 with TRBJ2-2, with D possibly matching TRBD2 (5 bases). Germline loops: CDR1 MNHEY, CDR2 SMNVEV (reference sequence). V dropped 2 bases and J dropped 6 bases, with 10 bases sitting between them. This CDR3 spans 14 amino acids. CDR3 sequence (DNA): TGTGCCAGCAGTTTAGCTCTAGCTTCCGGGGAGCTGTTTTTT. This gives the protein CASSLALASGELFF.

This clone was seen only a few times. The chain joins TRBV19 to TRBJ2-1, with TRBD2 matching 16 bases. The CDR3 spans 16 residues. Germline CDR1 LNHDA, CDR2 SQIVND (reference sequence). V was pared by 9 bases and J by 12 bases, with 14 bases of the junction left unmatched. CDR3 DNA: TGTGCCAGCCACACTCGCGGGACTAGCGGGAGGGCCAGGCAGTTCTTC. It yields the protein CASHTRGTSGRARQFF.

The chain's CDR3 is CASSGLAGDFETQYF. DNA of the CDR3: TGTGCCAGCAGTGGGCTAGCGGGAGATTTTGAGACCCAGTACTTC. This sequence joins TRBV27 and TRBJ2-5; 10 bases match TRBD2. The CDR3 contains 15 residues. V shed 5 bases and J 5 bases; nucleotides not matched to a gene: 8. Germline-derived CDR1 and CDR2 are MNHEY and SMNVEV (reference sequence).